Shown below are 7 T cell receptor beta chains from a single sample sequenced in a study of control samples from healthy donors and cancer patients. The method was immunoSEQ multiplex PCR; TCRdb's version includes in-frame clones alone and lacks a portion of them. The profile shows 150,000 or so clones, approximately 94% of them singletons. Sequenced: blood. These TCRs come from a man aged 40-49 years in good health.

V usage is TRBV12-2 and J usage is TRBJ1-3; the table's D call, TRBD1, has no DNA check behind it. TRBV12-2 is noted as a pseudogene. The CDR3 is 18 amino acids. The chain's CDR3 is CASRSRAGQNQAGNTIYF. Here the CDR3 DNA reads TGTGCAAGTCGCTCAAGAGCCGGACAGAATCAGGCTGGAAACACCATATATTTT.

The CDR3 DNA reads TGTGCCAGCAGCCGCACTCGCCTGGGGGACACCGGGGAGCTGTTTTTT. Encoded protein: CASSRTRLGDTGELFF. The chain links TRBV2 to TRBJ2-2; TRBD1 or TRBD2 may be the D gene (5 bases each). Germline CDR1 is SNHLY and CDR2 is FYNNEI. The CDR3 sequence is 16 residues long. Trimming took 6 bases from V and 3 from J, leaving 17 bases between them.

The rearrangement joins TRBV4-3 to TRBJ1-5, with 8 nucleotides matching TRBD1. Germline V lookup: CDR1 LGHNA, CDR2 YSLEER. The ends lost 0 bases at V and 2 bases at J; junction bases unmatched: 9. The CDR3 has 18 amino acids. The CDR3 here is CASSQEIRDRGRNQPQHF. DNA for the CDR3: TGCGCCAGCAGCCAAGAGATTCGAGACAGGGGACGCAATCAGCCCCAGCATTTT.

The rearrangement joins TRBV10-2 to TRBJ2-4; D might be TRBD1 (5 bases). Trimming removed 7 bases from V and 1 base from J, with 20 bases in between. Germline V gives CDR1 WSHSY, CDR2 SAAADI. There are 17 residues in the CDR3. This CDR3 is CASTPTPDISAKNIQYF. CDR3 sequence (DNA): TGCGCCAGCACCCCTACCCCGGACATCTCTGCCAAAAACATTCAGTACTTC.

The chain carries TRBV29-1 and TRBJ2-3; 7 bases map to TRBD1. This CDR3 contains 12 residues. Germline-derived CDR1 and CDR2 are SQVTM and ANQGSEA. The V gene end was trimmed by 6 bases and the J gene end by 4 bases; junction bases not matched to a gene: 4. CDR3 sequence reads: CSVRQGPDTQYF. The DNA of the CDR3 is TGCAGCGTGAGACAGGGCCCAGATACGCAGTATTTT.

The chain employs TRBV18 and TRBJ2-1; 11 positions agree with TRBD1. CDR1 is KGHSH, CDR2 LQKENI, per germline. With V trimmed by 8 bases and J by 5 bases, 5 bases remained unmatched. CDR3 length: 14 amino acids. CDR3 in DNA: TGTGCCAGCACGGGACAGGGGGGGCACAATGAGCAGTTCTTC. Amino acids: CASTGQGGHNEQFF.

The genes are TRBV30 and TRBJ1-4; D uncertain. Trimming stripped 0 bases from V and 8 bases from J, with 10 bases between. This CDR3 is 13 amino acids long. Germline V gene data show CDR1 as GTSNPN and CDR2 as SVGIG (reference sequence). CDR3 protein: CAWSVRVGEKLFF. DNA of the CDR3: TGTGCCTGGAGTGTACGAGTGGGGGAAAAACTGTTTTTT. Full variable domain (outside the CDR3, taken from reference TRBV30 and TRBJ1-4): SQTIHQWPATLVQPVGSPLSLECTVEGTSNPNLYWYRQAAGRGLQLLFYSVGIGQISSEVPQNLSASRPQDRQFILSSKKLLLSDSGFYLCAWSVRVGEKLFFGSGTQLSVL.